This T cell receptor (beta chain) was captured by sequencing in a study of control samples from healthy donors and cancer patients. Assay: immunoSEQ multiplex PCR; the TCRdb copy retains only in-frame clones and omits some. Among roughly 140,000 clones listed, approximately 88% were seen once. CDR3 length equals 14 residues. V lost 6 bases and J lost 1, with 10 bases in between. Germline V gene lookup returns CDR1 MNHEY and CDR2 SMNVEV (reference sequence). Sample: blood. This chain connects TRBV27 to TRBJ2-1, with D unclear. This TCR was sampled from a man aged 30 to 45 in good health. The CDR3 reads CASRGMESYNEQFF. Here the CDR3 DNA reads TGTGCCAGCAGGGGTATGGAATCCTACAATGAGCAGTTCTTC.